This T cell receptor (beta chain) comes out of a study of blood T cell repertoires in COVID-19. Turning to the study itself: The United States, Italy and Spain provided the acute and convalescent COVID-19 samples.

The CDR3 extends over 14 amino acids. Germline V gene data show CDR1 as LNHNV and CDR2 as YYDKDF (reference sequence). The V and J ends lost 0 bases and 7 bases respectively, with 12 bases between them. Some clones are missing from TCRdb's copy, which holds only in-frame ones; the method was immunoSEQ multiplex PCR. The table records about 59,000 clones, around nine tenths of them present only once. The chain employs TRBV15 and TRBJ1-2, with TRBD1 as a possible D gene (6 bases). This TCR derives from a man older than 75 with acute or convalescent COVID-19. The sequenced sample was peripheral blood. The CDR3 DNA is TGTGCCACCAGCAGAGATCTAACAGGGAGTGGCTACACCTTC. Protein sequence: CATSRDLTGSGYTF.